This T cell receptor beta chain was identified during a study of memory CD8 T cells in hepatitis C reinfection. Study context: After reinfection, a couple of primary-infection resolvers became chronically infected. Samples before reinfection came 55 to 20 weeks prior to detection. Study outcomes and limitations: Roughly five donors were too few for definitive public clonotype conclusions.

Time point indicated: pre-reinfection, 55 to 20 weeks before reinfection detection. No in vitro expansion preceded TCR sequencing of the sorted cells. A couple of donors provided sorted CD3+ CD8+ CD45RO- naive CD8 T cells at all three reinfection time points. With respect to this clone: What it binds is unknown.

Sequenced by immunoSEQ multiplex PCR; TCRdb stores in-frame clones only, minus some. Of tens of thousands of clones listed, roughly nine tenths were seen once; the top ten hold roughly 1%. The V and J ends lost 1 base and 2 bases, in that order; junction bases with no gene match: 4. CDR3 length equals 16 residues. The germline CDR1 and CDR2 sequences are SEHNR and FQNEAQ (reference sequence). Sequencing was carried out using naive CD8+ T cells sorted from blood. This TCR was recovered from a man younger than 30 with hepatitis C virus infection. The chain recombines TRBV7-9 with TRBJ2-3, with TRBD1 matching 9 bases. This CDR3 reads CASSLGTGEYTDTQYF. The CDR3 DNA reads TGTGCCAGCAGCTTAGGGACAGGGGAGTACACAGATACGCAGTATTTT.